The following is a TCR beta chain sequence with its context. The target antigen is unknown. Germline CDR1 MNHEY, CDR2 SMNVEV (reference sequence). This CDR3 has 14 amino acids. V was pared by 0 bases and J by 2 bases, with 8 bases between. The record originates from a study of cytomegalovirus exposure and HLA in healthy donors. Background on the study: When just under 400 donors were genotyped, approximately 80% of them were found to fall in the Caucasian-associated ancestry cluster. Study-wide results and caveats: Cytomegalovirus status was reportedly diagnosed by the classifier with high specificity and sensitivity. TRBV6-2, TRBV6-3 and some other V segments were excluded as indistinguishable.

With 60 Vbeta and 13 Jbeta primers, the PCR was carried out. The data were produced by immunoSEQ multiplex PCR, yet TCRdb's version contains in-frame clones alone and is incomplete. The data contain about 160,000 clones, 82% of them singletons. The source of this sequence is a girl aged 2-10 years in good health and CMV-seropositive. V and J are TRBV27 and TRBJ2-7, with D unclear. Specimen: PBMCs. CDR3 loop: CASSLSRPAYEQYF. In DNA form, the CDR3 reads TGTGCCAGCAGTTTATCGCGCCCGGCCTACGAGCAGTACTTC.